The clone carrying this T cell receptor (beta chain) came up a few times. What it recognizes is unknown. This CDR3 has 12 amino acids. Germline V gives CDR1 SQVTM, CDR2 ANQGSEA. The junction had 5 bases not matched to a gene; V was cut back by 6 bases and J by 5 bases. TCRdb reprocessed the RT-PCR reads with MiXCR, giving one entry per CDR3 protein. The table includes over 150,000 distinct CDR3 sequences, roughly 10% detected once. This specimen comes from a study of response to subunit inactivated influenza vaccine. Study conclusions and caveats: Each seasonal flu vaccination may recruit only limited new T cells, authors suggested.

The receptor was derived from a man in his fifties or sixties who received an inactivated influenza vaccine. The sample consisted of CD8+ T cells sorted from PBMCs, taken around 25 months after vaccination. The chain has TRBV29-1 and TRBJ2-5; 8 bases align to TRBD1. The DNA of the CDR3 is TGCAGCGTGCCGGACAGGGCGGAGACCCAGTACTTC. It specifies CSVPDRAETQYF.